The sequence of this TCR beta chain was determined in a study of T cell responses to AZD1222 COVID-19 vaccine. Broader study findings: An increase in Spike-specific TCR breadth and depth was observed after two AZD1222 doses. Baseline seropositivity occurred in only six AZD1222 recipients. It should be noted that donors were predominantly white British and more often female, and clonal diversity was possibly underestimated.

Profiled with immunoSEQ multiplex PCR; TCRdb holds only in-frame clones, not every one. The table lists roughly 60,000 clones, 70% to 80% of them singletons. V was cut by 6 bases and J by 3 bases, with 15 bases left in between. CDR3 length: 16 amino acids. Looked up from germline, CDR1 is MNHEY and CDR2 is SMNVEV (reference sequence). In regard to this clone: Its cognate antigen is unknown.

Second doses that came at about 4 or about 12 weeks were put together. This sequence was found in an adult who received the AZD1222 COVID-19 vaccine. The chain has TRBV27 and TRBJ2-6, with D uncertain. Sequencing used peripheral blood, obtained 28 days after the second AZD1222 dose. Written as DNA, the CDR3 is TGTGCCAGCAGCCCCCTCGCGTTAGGTGGGGCCAACGTCCTGACTTTC. It translates to CASSPLALGGANVLTF.